The 20 T cell receptor beta chains presented below share a single source sample, sequenced in a study of T cell responses to AZD1222 COVID-19 vaccine. Sequencing used immunoSEQ multiplex PCR; TCRdb keeps in-frame clones, though not all of them. Among approximately 130,000 clones, approximately 92% were seen once, and the ten largest hold under 1.2%. The sample here was peripheral blood, taken on day 0 of AZD1222 vaccination. The origin of the receptors is an adult in good health.

The table lists this clone with a few counts. The chain joins TRBV28 to TRBJ2-7; D unresolved. The V gene lost 2 bases and the J gene lost 2 bases, with 7 bases spanning the gap. This CDR3 contains 13 residues. CDR1 and CDR2 from the germline V gene are MDHEN and SYDVKM. In DNA form, the CDR3 reads TGTGCCAGCAGTTTACTGGCAACCTACGAGCAGTACTTC. It codes for CASSLLATYEQYF.

The V and J genes are TRBV28 and TRBJ1-4; 9 bases match TRBD1. J was trimmed by 11 bases and V by 7 bases; bases with no gene match: 5. The germline gives CDR1 MDHEN, CDR2 SYDVKM. This CDR3 is built from 12 residues. CDR3 region: CASKTGGVKLFF. Written as DNA, the CDR3 is TGTGCCAGCAAAACAGGGGGCGTGAAACTGTTTTTT.

The chain employs TRBV7-8 and TRBJ1-5, with D tentatively TRBD1 (5 bases). The germline V gene has CDR1 SGHVS and CDR2 FQNEAQ. The CDR3 is 14 residues long. V was pared by 3 bases and J by 3 bases, with 9 bases between. The CDR3 DNA reads as TGTGCCAGCAGCTTCGGGGCAGCCAATCAGCCCCAGCATTTT. Translation gives CASSFGAANQPQHF.

V is TRBV28 and J is TRBJ2-2, with D hard to call. V was clipped by 3 bases and J by 3 bases, with 5 bases between them. Germline CDR1 reads MDHEN; CDR2 reads SYDVKM. The CDR3 runs to 13 residues. The CDR3 DNA is TGTGCCAGCAGTTTGGACGACACCGGGGAGCTGTTTTTT. This gives the protein CASSLDDTGELFF.

Written as DNA, the CDR3 is TGTGCCACCAGCCCCCTTTTGACATCCTCCTACGAGCAGTACTTC. Protein: CATSPLLTSSYEQYF. The chain carries TRBV15 and TRBJ2-7; D is ambiguous. Trimming left V 5 bases short and J 0 bases short, with 14 bases between. Germline V lookup: CDR1 LNHNV, CDR2 YYDKDF (reference sequence). The CDR3 sequence is 15 residues long.

The chain combines TRBV3-1 (or the pseudogene TRBV3-2) with TRBJ2-3, with D maybe TRBD2 (6 bases). The V end was cut by 0 bases, the J end by 5 bases, with 21 bases between. The CDR3 covers 18 residues. Germline CDR1 reads LGHDT; CDR2 reads YNNKEL (reference sequence). The CDR3 DNA follows: TGTGCCAGCAGCCAAGATCTGGGGCTAGCGCCCTGGGGAGATACGCAGTATTTT. It is translated as CASSQDLGLAPWGDTQYF.

As to this clone: The junction departs from the called germline gene at one end, perhaps through a read error. CDR3 DNA: TGTGCTAGCAGCCCCTGGACAGGGGGGAACACTGAAGCTTTCTTT. Its translation: CASSPWTGGNTEAFF. This chain links TRBV7-7 with TRBJ1-1; 10 bases are a match to TRBD1. This CDR3 spans 15 amino acids. The germline gives CDR1 SSHAT, CDR2 FNYEAQ (reference sequence).

The J gene is TRBJ1-6, the V gene TRBV19, with 12 bases fitting TRBD1. The CDR3 sequence is 19 residues long. Trimming cost V 9 bases and J 4 bases; bases outside gene matches: 16. CDR1 is LNHDA and CDR2 is SQIVND in the germline V gene (reference sequence). CDR3 amino acids: CASKGIGTGGLSYNSPLHF. The CDR3 DNA reads TGTGCCAGCAAGGGGATCGGGACAGGGGGCCTCTCTTATAATTCACCCCTCCACTTT.

The chain combines TRBV30 with TRBJ2-1; D is undetermined. Trimming removed 2 bases from V and 7 bases from J, with 6 bases in between. The CDR3 is 11 residues long. The germline CDR1 and CDR2 sequences are GTSNPN and SVGIG (reference sequence). CDR3 region: CAWSIGNEQFF. The DNA for the CDR3 is TGTGCCTGGAGTATCGGGAATGAGCAGTTCTTC.

The V and J genes are TRBV2 and TRBJ1-5; no clear D. Germline values: CDR1 SNHLY, CDR2 FYNNEI. V was trimmed by 8 bases and J by 5 bases, leaving 13 bases between them. This CDR3 is built from 13 residues. CDR3 nucleotides: TGTGCCAGCCGCTTTTCTATGGATCAGCCCCAGCATTTT. This encodes CASRFSMDQPQHF.

The rearrangement uses TRBV5-4 and TRBJ2-1; D not certain. Trimming removed 3 bases at V and 0 bases at J, with 10 bases between. The CDR3 has 15 amino acids. In germline, CDR1 is SGHNT, CDR2 YYREEE (reference sequence). In nucleotides, the CDR3 is TGTGCCAGCAGCTCGGGTGGGAACTCCTACAATGAGCAGTTCTTC. Translating gives CASSSGGNSYNEQFF.

V and J are TRBV19 and TRBJ1-1, with D possibly being TRBD1 (5 bases). The CDR3 is 16 residues long. The germline CDR1 and CDR2 sequences are LNHDA and SQIVND (reference sequence). V shed 4 bases and J shed 1 base, with 16 bases lying between them. The CDR3 DNA reads TGTGCCAGTAGTAGGCATTCCGGGACGGGGAACACTGAAGCTTTCTTT. It yields the protein CASSRHSGTGNTEAFF.

V gene TRBV6-2 or TRBV6-3 combines with J gene TRBJ2-7; the D is unclear. The length of the CDR3 is 14 residues. With 3 bases removed from V and 1 base from J, the gap between germline ends came to 10 bases. Germline V lookup: CDR1 MNHEY, CDR2 SVGEGT. CDR3 protein: CASSYLPASYEQYF. The CDR3 nucleotides read TGTGCCAGCAGTTATCTCCCGGCTTCCTACGAGCAGTACTTC.

The chain combines TRBV5-1 with TRBJ2-5; D might be TRBD1 or TRBD2, each matching 6 bases. V shed 1 base and J shed 4 bases, with 17 bases lying between them. The CDR3 has 16 residues. Germline CDR1 is SGHRS and CDR2 is YFSETQ. CDR3 loop: CASSLLIGGMGETQYF. CDR3 coding DNA: TGCGCCAGCAGCTTGTTAATAGGGGGGATGGGAGAGACCCAGTACTTC.

The rearrangement links TRBV5-4 to TRBJ1-1; 11 bases map to TRBD1. This CDR3 contains 15 residues. Germline CDR1 and CDR2: SGHNT and YYREEE (reference sequence). Germline trimming cut 7 bases from V and 4 bases from J; bases unmatched to any gene: 9. The CDR3 loop is CASLDRDRGTTEAFF. The DNA for the CDR3 is TGTGCCAGCCTGGACAGGGACAGGGGGACCACTGAAGCTTTCTTT.

J is TRBJ2-1 and V is TRBV4-1; D is perhaps TRBD1 (6 bases). The CDR3 extends over 18 amino acids. Germline lookup yields CDR1 MGHRA and CDR2 YSYEKL. V lost 0 bases and J lost 5, with 20 bases in between. The CDR3 protein is CASSQDGTPDRDDNEQFF. The CDR3 DNA is TGCGCCAGCAGCCAAGATGGTACACCGGACAGAGATGACAATGAGCAGTTCTTC.

This sequence joins TRBV19 and TRBJ2-1; 7 nucleotides align to TRBD1. The junction had 4 bases not matched to a gene; V was cut back by 4 bases and J by 7 bases. This CDR3 has 13 residues. Germline CDR1 is LNHDA and CDR2 is SQIVND (reference sequence). The DNA of the CDR3 is TGTGCCAGTAGTAAGGACAGGTTAAATGAGCAGTTCTTC. Its translation is CASSKDRLNEQFF.

V usage is TRBV19 and J usage is TRBJ1-2; no definite D call. CDR3 length: 13 amino acids. The ends were cut back, 3 bases at V and 0 bases at J, with 5 bases in the middle. The germline V gene has CDR1 LNHDA and CDR2 SQIVND (reference sequence). Here the CDR3 reads CASSIMANYGYTF. The CDR3 DNA reads TGTGCCAGTAGTATTATGGCTAACTATGGCTACACCTTC. The entire variable domain, with the rest obtained from reference TRBV19 and TRBJ1-2, is as follows: DGGITQSPKYLFRKEGQNVTLSCEQNLNHDAMYWYRQDPGQGLRLIYYSQIVNDFQKGDIAEGYSVSREKKESFPLTVTSAQKNPTAFYLCASSIMANYGYTFGSGTRLTVV.

This clone was found many times. The chain is built from TRBV6-2 or TRBV6-3 and TRBJ2-5; D is possibly TRBD1 (6 bases). Between the trimmed V and J ends, which lost 2 bases and 0 bases, there was a span of 10 bases. From germline, CDR1 is MNHEY and CDR2 SVGEGT. The CDR3 totals 15 residues. CDR3 in amino acids: CASSYPQGDQETQYF. The CDR3 coding sequence is TGTGCCAGCAGTTACCCACAGGGAGACCAAGAGACCCAGTACTTC.

This clone came up a few times. J is TRBJ1-2 and V is TRBV7-9; D perhaps matches TRBD1 (5 bases). This CDR3 comprises 16 residues. Trimming shortened V by 2 bases and J by 6 bases, and 19 bases separated the two germline ends. Germline CDR1 SEHNR, CDR2 FQNEAQ (reference sequence). The CDR3 loop is CASSLNYGIGDDGYTF. The CDR3 DNA reads as TGTGCCAGCAGCTTAAATTACGGGATAGGGGACGATGGCTACACCTTC.